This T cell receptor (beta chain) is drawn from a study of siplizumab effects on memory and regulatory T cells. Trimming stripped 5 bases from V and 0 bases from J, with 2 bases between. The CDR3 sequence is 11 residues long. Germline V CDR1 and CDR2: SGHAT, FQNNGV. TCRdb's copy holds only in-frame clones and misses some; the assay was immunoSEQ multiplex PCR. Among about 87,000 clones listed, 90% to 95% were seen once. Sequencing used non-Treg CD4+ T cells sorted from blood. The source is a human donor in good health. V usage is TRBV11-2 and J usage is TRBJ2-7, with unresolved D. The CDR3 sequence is CASSPSYEQYF. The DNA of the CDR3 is TGTGCCAGCAGCCCCTCCTACGAGCAGTACTTC.